The 15 T cell receptor beta chains given below trace back to one sample, sequenced in a study of cytotoxic CD8 clonotypes in ibrutinib-treated CLL (dated by TCRdb to the early 2020s). Preparation of the library involved the immunoSEQ multiplex PCR assay. TCRdb carries this immuneACCESS record with in-frame sequences only. Its versions omit some clonotypes, under half of them owing to an unresolved V gene in the studies checked, with the rest unexplained. The sample table holds 300,000 or so clones, of which 60% to 80% were seen once. Clones ranked in the top ten supply 6.3% of the sample. The sample in question was PBMCs, obtained after 36 months of ibrutinib treatment. These receptors came from a human donor with chronic lymphocytic leukemia.

The chain joins TRBV4-1 to TRBJ1-6; D may be TRBD1 (6 bases). The CDR3 sequence is 18 residues long. Trimming stripped 1 base from V and 0 bases from J, with 13 bases between. Germline values: CDR1 MGHRA, CDR2 YSYEKL. This chain's CDR3 is CASSQATGSSSYNSPLHF. CDR3 DNA sequence: TGCGCCAGCAGCCAAGCCACAGGGTCTTCCTCCTATAATTCACCCCTCCACTTT.

The chain joins TRBV13 to TRBJ2-5; TRBD2 is a possible D gene (7 bases). The CDR3 runs 16 residues. CDR1 PRHDT and CDR2 FYEKMQ come from the germline V gene (reference sequence). The V end was cut by 2 bases, the J end by 2 bases, with 15 bases between. CDR3 loop: CASSLWGGGHQETQYF. The CDR3 DNA sequence: TGTGCCAGCAGCTTATGGGGCGGGGGCCATCAAGAGACCCAGTACTTC. The variable domain in full, with the rest retrieved from reference TRBV13 and TRBJ2-5, is AAGVIQSPRHLIKEKRETATLKCYPIPRHDTVYWYQQGPGQDPQFLISFYEKMQSDKGSIPDRFSAQQFSDYHSELNMSSLELGDSALYFCASSLWGGGHQETQYFGPGTRLLVL.

This clone was seen a few times. This sequence joins TRBV29-1 and TRBJ2-3; 9 nucleotides line up with TRBD2. The germline V gene has CDR1 SQVTM and CDR2 ANQGSEA. This CDR3 is built from 14 residues. Trimming at V came to 4 bases and at J to 7 bases, leaving 9 bases not matched to a gene. In DNA form, the CDR3 reads TGCAGCGTTGCCGCGAGACTAGCGGACCATACGCAGTATTTT. Translating it yields CSVAARLADHTQYF.

V is TRBV27 and J is TRBJ2-6; 7 nucleotides align to TRBD1. The CDR3 extends over 17 amino acids. Losses at the gene ends were 2 bases for V and 4 bases for J; bases not matched to a gene: 8. Germline V CDR1 and CDR2: MNHEY, SMNVEV (reference sequence). The DNA for the CDR3 is TGTGCCAGCAGTTTAGGAACAGGGGATAGCGGGGCCAACGTCCTGACTTTC. Amino acids: CASSLGTGDSGANVLTF.

The J gene is TRBJ1-1, the V gene TRBV29-1, with D possibly matching TRBD1 (5 bases). V gave up 4 bases and J gave up 5 bases, with 14 bases separating them. Germline V gene sequence: CDR1 SQVTM, CDR2 ANQGSEA. The CDR3 runs to 13 residues. The CDR3 DNA reads as TGCAGCGTTGGTCTGGGGGTGGGTACTGAAGCTTTCTTT. As protein: CSVGLGVGTEAFF.

This clone was seen a handful of times. V is TRBV9 and J is TRBJ2-2; D gene uncertain. Trimming shortened V by 2 bases and J by 1 base, and 6 bases separated the two germline ends. The CDR3 covers 14 residues. The germline gives CDR1 SGDLS, CDR2 YYNGEE. CDR3 nucleotides: TGTGCCAGCAGCGTGACGGTGAACACCGGGGAGCTGTTTTTT. Translating it yields CASSVTVNTGELFF.

V gene TRBV6-1 combines with J gene TRBJ2-7; D is unclear. The CDR3 consists of 11 residues. Per the germline V gene, CDR1 is MNHNS and CDR2 is SASEGT. With 6 bases removed from V and 6 bases from J, the gap between germline ends came to 9 bases. In nucleotides, the CDR3 is TGTGCCAGCAGCCCGCTCATCGAGCAGTACTTC. It is translated as CASSPLIEQYF.

This chain links TRBV28 with TRBJ1-1; no reliable D call. The CDR3 length is 12 residues. V lost 8 bases and J 4 bases, leaving 11 bases between the germline ends. Germline V gene sequence: CDR1 MDHEN, CDR2 SYDVKM. CDR3 residues: CASFGRVTEAFF. DNA of the CDR3: TGTGCCAGCTTCGGGCGCGTCACTGAAGCTTTCTTT.

This clone came up once. The rearrangement joins TRBV15 to TRBJ2-2; weak D call: TRBD1 (6 bases). Trimming cost V 5 bases and J 6 bases, with 16 bases left between them. Germline CDR1 LNHNV, CDR2 YYDKDF (reference sequence). The CDR3 spans 15 residues. The DNA for the CDR3 is TGTGCCACCAGCCGGGTTCAGGGGTCCGCCGGGGAGCTGTTTTTT. Translated, it gives CATSRVQGSAGELFF.

This clone was counted a few times. The chain employs TRBV2 and TRBJ2-1, with 7 positions matching TRBD2. The CDR3 runs to 12 residues. Looked up from germline, CDR1 is SNHLY and CDR2 is FYNNEI. The V and J ends lost 11 bases and 7 bases, in that order; junction bases with no gene match: 8. CDR3 sequence reads: CAGFWGGNEQFF. CDR3 in DNA: TGTGCCGGGTTCTGGGGAGGGAATGAGCAGTTCTTC.

J is TRBJ1-2 and V is TRBV4-1; D gene ambiguous. The CDR3 is 15 residues long. The germline V and J ends were trimmed by 4 bases and 2 bases, with 14 bases remaining between them. The germline gives CDR1 MGHRA, CDR2 YSYEKL. The CDR3 protein is CASSPLPLGNYGYTF. The CDR3 region has the DNA TGCGCCAGCAGCCCTCTTCCACTGGGCAACTATGGCTACACCTTC.

V usage is TRBV29-1 and J usage is TRBJ2-1, with 8 positions matching TRBD1. Germline V gene sequence: CDR1 SQVTM, CDR2 ANQGSEA. This CDR3 has 13 residues. Trimming cost V 8 bases and J 5 bases; bases outside gene matches: 8. CDR3 protein: CSTRTGTHNEQFF. The CDR3 DNA sequence: TGCAGCACCCGGACAGGGACCCACAATGAGCAGTTCTTC.

The chain uses TRBV6-5 and TRBJ2-7, with 11 positions matching TRBD2. CDR3 size: 15 residues. Germline V lookup: CDR1 MNHEY, CDR2 SVGAGI. The V and J ends lost 5 bases and 3 bases, in that order; junction bases with no gene match: 6. CDR3 DNA sequence: TGTGCCAGCAGTGTCACCGGGACTAGCGGCTACGAGCAGTACTTC. This encodes CASSVTGTSGYEQYF.

V is TRBV6-5 and J is TRBJ1-2, with D hard to call. Germline V gene sequence: CDR1 MNHEY, CDR2 SVGAGI. The CDR3 runs 13 residues. V was cut by 0 bases and J by 5 bases, with 7 bases left in between. CDR3 DNA: TGTGCCAGCAGTTACTCGAAGGTTTATGGCTACACCTTC. This gives the protein CASSYSKVYGYTF.

The chain combines TRBV7-2 with TRBJ2-1; TRBD2 is a possible D gene (5 bases). Germline V gene lookup returns CDR1 SGHTA and CDR2 FQGNSA. The V gene lost 2 bases and the J gene lost 7 bases, with 18 bases spanning the gap. The CDR3 covers 16 residues. The CDR3 nucleotides are TGTGCCAGCAGCTTACTCGGGCCTAGCCGCGAGAATGAGCAGTTCTTC. Protein: CASSLLGPSRENEQFF. The full variable domain, its missing parts supplied by reference TRBV7-2 and TRBJ2-1, is GAGVSQSPSNKVTEKGKDVELRCDPISGHTALYWYRQSLGQGLEFLIYFQGNSAPDKSGLPSDRFSAERTGGSVSTLTIQRTQQEDSAVYLCASSLLGPSRENEQFFGPGTRLTVL.